This T cell receptor (beta chain) came from a study of low-dose radiotherapy and immunotherapy resistance in tumors. On the study more broadly: The regimen for patients comprised intravenous nivolumab 240 mg every two weeks plus intravenous ipilimumab 1 mg/kg every six weeks. Dosing of intravenous cyclophosphamide at 200 mg/m2 occurred every two weeks and took place one day prior to radiation and immunotherapy.

Time point noted: before trial treatment. Low-dose radiotherapy and low-dose cyclophosphamide, together with aspirin, ipilimumab and nivolumab, were given to donors. V gave up 4 bases and J gave up 4 bases, with 15 bases separating them. Germline V gene sequence: CDR1 SGHDT, CDR2 YYEEEE. The CDR3 is made up of 16 amino acids. Alpha- and beta-chain coverage of first-strand cDNA came from TRAV- and TRBV-specific primers. The authors amplified TCRs for roughly 20 PCR cycles with a constant-region primer and a V-primer adapter. mRNA, after isolation, was amplified by in vitro transcription. TCRdb independently ran MiXCR on the reads; one entry per CDR3 protein. The sample lists tens of thousands of distinct CDR3 sequences, over 15% occurring once.

The origin of this receptor is a male donor with prostate cancer. The specimen comprised PBMCs, sampled before treatment. The V gene is TRBV5-6, the J gene TRBJ2-6; D may correspond to TRBD1 or TRBD2 (6 bases each). CDR3 DNA sequence: TGTGCCAGCAGCCCCTATACGGGGGCAGGGGCCAACGTCCTGACTTTC. Translated: CASSPYTGAGANVLTF.